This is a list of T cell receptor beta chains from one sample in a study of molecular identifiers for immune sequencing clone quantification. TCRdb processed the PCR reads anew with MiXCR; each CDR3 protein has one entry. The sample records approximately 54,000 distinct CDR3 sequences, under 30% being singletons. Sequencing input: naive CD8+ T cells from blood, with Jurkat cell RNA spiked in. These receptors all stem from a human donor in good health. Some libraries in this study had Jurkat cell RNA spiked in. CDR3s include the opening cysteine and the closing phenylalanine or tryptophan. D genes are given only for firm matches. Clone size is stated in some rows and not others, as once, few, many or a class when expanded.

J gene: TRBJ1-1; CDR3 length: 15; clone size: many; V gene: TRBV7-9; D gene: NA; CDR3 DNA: TGTGCCAGCAGCTTAGTTTTGGGGGGGCGTAATGAAGCTTTCTTT; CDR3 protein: CASSLVLGGRNEAFF
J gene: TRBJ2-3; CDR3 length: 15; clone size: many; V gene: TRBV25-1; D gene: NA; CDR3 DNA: TGTGCCAGCAGTGATACCGGCCTTAGGCCAGATACGCAGTATTTT; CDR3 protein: CASSDTGLRPDTQYF
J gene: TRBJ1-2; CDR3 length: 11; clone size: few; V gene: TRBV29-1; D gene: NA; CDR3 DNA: TGCAGCGCCACAGGGAACCCTAATTTCACCTTC; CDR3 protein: CSATGNPNFTF
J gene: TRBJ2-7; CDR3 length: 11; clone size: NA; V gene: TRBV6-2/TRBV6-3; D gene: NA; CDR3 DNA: TGTGCCGGCAGTTTATCCTACGAGCAGTACTTC; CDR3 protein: CAGSLSYEQYF
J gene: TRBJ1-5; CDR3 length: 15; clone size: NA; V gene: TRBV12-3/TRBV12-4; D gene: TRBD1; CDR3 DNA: TGTGCCAGCAGCTCCGGACAGGCGGAGATCCCGTCCCAGCAGTTT; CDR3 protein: CASSSGQAEIPSQQF
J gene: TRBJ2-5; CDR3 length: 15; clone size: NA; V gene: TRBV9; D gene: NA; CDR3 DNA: TGTGCCAGCAGCGTATGGGTTGACAAATCGGAGGCCCAGTACTTC; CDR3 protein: CASSVWVDKSEAQYF
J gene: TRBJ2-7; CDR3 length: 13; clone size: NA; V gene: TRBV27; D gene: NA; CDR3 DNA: TGTGCCAGCAGTTTGGGACCCGACTACGAGCGGTACTTC; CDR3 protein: CASSLGPDYERYF
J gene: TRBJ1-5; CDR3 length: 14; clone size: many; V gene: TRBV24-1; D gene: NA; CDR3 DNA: TGTGCCACCAGTGAGACGGGTAAAAATCAGCCCCAGCATTTT; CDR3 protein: CATSETGKNQPQHF
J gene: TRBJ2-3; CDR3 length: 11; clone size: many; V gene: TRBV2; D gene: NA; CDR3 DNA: TGTGCCAGCAGTGATTCTCTGGCGCAGTATTTT; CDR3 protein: CASSDSLAQYF
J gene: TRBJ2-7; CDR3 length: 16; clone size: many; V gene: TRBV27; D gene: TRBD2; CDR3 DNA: TGTGCCAGCAGTTTATCCTCAGGCGGGGGGCCCTACGAGCAGTACTTC; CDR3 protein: CASSLSSGGGPYEQYF
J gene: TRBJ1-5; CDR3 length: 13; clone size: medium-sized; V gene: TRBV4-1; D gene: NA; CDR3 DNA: TGCGCCAGCAGCCAAGAAAAGGGGCAGCCCCAGCATTTT; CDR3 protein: CASSQEKGQPQHF
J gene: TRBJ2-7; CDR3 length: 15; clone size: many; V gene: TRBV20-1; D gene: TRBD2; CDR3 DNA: TGCAGTGCTAGATCAGCGGGAGGGAAGCACTACGAGCAGTACTTC; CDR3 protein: CSARSAGGKHYEQYF
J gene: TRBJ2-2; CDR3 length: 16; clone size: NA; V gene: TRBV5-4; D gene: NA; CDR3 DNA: TGTGCCAGCAGCTTGCCAGGGACAACGAACACCGGGGAGCTGTTTTTT; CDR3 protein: CASSLPGTTNTGELFF
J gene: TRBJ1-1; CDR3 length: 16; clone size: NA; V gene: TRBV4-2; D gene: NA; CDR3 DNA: TGTGCCAGCAACCACGGAGAACAGCCCCTGAACACTGAAGCTTTCTTT; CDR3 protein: CASNHGEQPLNTEAFF
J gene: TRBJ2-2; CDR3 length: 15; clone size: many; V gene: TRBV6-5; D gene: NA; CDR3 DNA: TGTGCCAGCAGTTACCGGCTGGATGGGACCGGGGAGCTGTTTTTT; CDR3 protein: CASSYRLDGTGELFF
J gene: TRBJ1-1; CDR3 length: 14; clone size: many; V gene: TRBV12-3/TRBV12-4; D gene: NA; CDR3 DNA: TGTGCCAGCAGTTTTGGGCAGCTGAACACTGAAGCTTTCTTT; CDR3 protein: CASSFGQLNTEAFF
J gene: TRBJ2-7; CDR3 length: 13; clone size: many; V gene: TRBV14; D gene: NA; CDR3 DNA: TGTGCCAGCAGCCAGTTCGGGACGCCCGAGCAGTACTTC; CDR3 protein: CASSQFGTPEQYF
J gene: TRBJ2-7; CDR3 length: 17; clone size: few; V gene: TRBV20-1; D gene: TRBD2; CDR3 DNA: TGCAGTGCTAGCCCGGGACTAGCGGGAGGTGTCCCCTACGAGCAGTACTTC; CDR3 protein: CSASPGLAGGVPYEQYF
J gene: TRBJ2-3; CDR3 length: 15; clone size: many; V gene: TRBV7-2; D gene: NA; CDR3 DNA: TGTGCCAGCAGCTTAGAATCTGTTCCCACAGATACGCAGTATTTT; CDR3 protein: CASSLESVPTDTQYF
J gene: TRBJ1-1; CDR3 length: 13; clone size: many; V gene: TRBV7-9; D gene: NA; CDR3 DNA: TGTGCCAGCAGCCCTATTCTGAACACTGAAGCTTTCTTT; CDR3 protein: CASSPILNTEAFF
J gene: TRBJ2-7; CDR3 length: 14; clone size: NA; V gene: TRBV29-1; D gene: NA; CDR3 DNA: TGCAGCGGGGCAGGGGGGGACAGCTCCTACGAGCAGTACTTC; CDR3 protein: CSGAGGDSSYEQYF
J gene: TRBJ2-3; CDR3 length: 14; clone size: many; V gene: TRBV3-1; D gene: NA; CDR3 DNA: TGTGCCAGCACCCACTCTGGGGTGACAGATACGCAGTATTTT; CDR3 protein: CASTHSGVTDTQYF
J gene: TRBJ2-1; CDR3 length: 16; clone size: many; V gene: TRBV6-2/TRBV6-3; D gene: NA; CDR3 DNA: TGTGCCAGCATCAAGGGCCCGGGGGCCAGCTACAATGAGCAGTTCTTC; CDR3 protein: CASIKGPGASYNEQFF
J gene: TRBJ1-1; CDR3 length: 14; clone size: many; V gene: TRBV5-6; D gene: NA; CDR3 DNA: TGTGCCAGCAGCTTGGAAGGGGGAAGGACTGAAGCTTTCTTT; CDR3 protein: CASSLEGGRTEAFF
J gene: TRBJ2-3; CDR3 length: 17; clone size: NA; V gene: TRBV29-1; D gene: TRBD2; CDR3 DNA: TGCTGCGTCGACGAGCTAGCGGGAGGGGATTGGACAGATACGCAGTATTTC; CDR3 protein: CCVDELAGGDWTDTQYF
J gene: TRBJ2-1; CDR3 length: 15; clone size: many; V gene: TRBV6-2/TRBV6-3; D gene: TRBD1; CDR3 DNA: TGTGCCAGCAGGACAGGGGGCCTCTCCTACAATGAGCAGTTCTTC; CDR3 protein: CASRTGGLSYNEQFF
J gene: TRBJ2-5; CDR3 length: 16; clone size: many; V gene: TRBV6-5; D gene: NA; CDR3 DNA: TGTGCCAGCAGTTACTCCCGAATAATAGAGCAAGAGACCCAGTACTTC; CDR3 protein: CASSYSRIIEQETQYF
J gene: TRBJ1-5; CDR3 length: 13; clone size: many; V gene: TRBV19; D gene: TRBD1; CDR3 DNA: TGTGCCAGTGACGACAGGGGCAGTCAGCCCCAGCATTTT; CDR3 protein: CASDDRGSQPQHF
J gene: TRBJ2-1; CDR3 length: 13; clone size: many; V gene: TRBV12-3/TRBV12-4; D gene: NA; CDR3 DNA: TGTGCCAGCAGTTTACAAGGTTACAATGAGCAGTTCTTC; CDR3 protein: CASSLQGYNEQFF
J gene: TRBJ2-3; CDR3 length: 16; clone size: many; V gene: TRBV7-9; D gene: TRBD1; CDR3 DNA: TGTGCCAGCAGCTTAACCGGGACAGGCTACACAGATACGCAGTATTTT; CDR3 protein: CASSLTGTGYTDTQYF
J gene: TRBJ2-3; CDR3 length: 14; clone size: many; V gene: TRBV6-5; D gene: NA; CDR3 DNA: TGTGCCACCGAAGAAGGCGGGAGCACAGATACGCAGTATTTT; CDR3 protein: CATEEGGSTDTQYF
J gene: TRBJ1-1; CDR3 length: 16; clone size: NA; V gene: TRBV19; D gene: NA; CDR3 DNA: TGTGCCAGTAGTATAGTGGGTGGGGGATTGAACACTGAAGCTTTCTTT; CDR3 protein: CASSIVGGGLNTEAFF
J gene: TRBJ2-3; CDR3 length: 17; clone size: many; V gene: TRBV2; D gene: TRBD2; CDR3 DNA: TGTGCCAGGGGTGAGGCGGCTAGCGGCCTTAGCACAGATACGCAGTATTTT; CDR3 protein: CARGEAASGLSTDTQYF
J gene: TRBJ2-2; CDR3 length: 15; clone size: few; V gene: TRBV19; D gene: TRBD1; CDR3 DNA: TGTGCCAGTAGTCACAAAGACAGGGGGCCCGGGGAGCTGTTTTTT; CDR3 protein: CASSHKDRGPGELFF
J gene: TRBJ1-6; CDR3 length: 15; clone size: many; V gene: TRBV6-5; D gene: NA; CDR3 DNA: TGTGCCAGCAGTACAGGGTCAAACGGTAATTCACCCCTCCACTTT; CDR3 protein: CASSTGSNGNSPLHF
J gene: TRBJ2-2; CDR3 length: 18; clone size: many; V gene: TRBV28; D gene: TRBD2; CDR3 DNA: TGTGCCAGCAGTTTATCATTTTGGCTAGCGGACGCGGCCGGGGAGCTGTTTTTT; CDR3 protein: CASSLSFWLADAAGELFF
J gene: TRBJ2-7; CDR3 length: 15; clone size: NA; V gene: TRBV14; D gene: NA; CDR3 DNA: TGTGCCAGCAGCCAAGATCGGAACAGGGTCTACGAGCAGTACTTC; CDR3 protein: CASSQDRNRVYEQYF
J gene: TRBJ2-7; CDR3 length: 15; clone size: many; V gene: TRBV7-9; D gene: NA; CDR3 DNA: TGTGCCAGCAGCCCGGTCGGGCGGCTCAACTACGAGCAGTACTTC; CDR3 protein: CASSPVGRLNYEQYF
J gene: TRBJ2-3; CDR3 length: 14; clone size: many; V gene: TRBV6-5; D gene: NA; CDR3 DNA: TGTGCCAGCAGTTACGGGTATGGCACAGATACGCAGTATTTT; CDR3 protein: CASSYGYGTDTQYF
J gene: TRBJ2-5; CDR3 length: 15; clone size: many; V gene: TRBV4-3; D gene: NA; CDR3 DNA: TGCGCCAGCAGCCAAGATGTTAGCAGACAAGAGACCCAGTACTTC; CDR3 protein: CASSQDVSRQETQYF
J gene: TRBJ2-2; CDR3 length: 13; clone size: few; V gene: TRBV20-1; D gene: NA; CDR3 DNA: TGCAGTGCTAGCCGTTCGAACACCGGGGAGCTGTTTTTT; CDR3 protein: CSASRSNTGELFF
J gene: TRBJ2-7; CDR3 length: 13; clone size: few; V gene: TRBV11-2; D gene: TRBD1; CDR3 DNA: TGTGCCAGCAGCCGGACAGGGTCCCACGAGCAGTACTTC; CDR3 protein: CASSRTGSHEQYF
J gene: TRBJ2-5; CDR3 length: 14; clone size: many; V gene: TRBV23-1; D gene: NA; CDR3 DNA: TGCGCCAGCAGTCCCGTCGGCGGACAAGAGACCCAGTACTTC; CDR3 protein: CASSPVGGQETQYF
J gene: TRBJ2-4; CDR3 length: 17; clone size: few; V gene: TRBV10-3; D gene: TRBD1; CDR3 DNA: TGTGCCATCAGTGAGTCGGGGACAGCTCTAGCCAAAAACATTCAGTACTTC; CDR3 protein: CAISESGTALAKNIQYF
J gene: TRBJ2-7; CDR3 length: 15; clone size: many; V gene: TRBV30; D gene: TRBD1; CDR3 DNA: TGTGCCTGGAGTGTAGGGGACAGGGACACCTACGAGCAGTACTTC; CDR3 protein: CAWSVGDRDTYEQYF
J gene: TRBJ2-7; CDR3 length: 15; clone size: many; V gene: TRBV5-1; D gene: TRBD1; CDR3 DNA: TGCGCCAGCAGCTTGGGGGTAGGGACAGACTACGAGCAGTACTTC; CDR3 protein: CASSLGVGTDYEQYF
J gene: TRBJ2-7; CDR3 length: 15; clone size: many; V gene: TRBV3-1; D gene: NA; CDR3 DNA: TGTGCCAGCAGCCAAGGGAGACAACCGGACTACGAGCAGTACTTC; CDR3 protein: CASSQGRQPDYEQYF
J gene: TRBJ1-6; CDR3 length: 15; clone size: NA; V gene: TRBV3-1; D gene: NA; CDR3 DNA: TGTGCCAGCAGCGAAGAAGGCGGGTTCTATTCACCCCTCCACTTT; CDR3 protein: CASSEEGGFYSPLHF